A selection of T cell receptor beta chains follows, all from one sample in a study of blood T cell repertoires in COVID-19. TCRdb's copy holds only in-frame clones and misses some; the assay was immunoSEQ multiplex PCR. This table has some 110,000 clones, 82% appearing once. Sequencing was carried out using peripheral blood. The receptor source for this set is a man aged 70-80 years with acute or convalescent COVID-19. Each CDR3 is given with its conserved first and last residue. Fields, in order: CDR3 length, V gene, D gene, J gene, clone size, CDR3 DNA, CDR3 protein. D genes are given only for firm matches. Size is stated for part of the rows, as once, few or many counts, or as a class when the clone is expanded.

14,TRBV12-5,NA,TRBJ1-1,NA,TGTGCTAGTGGTTTGGGGACGGACAACGGTGAAGCTTTCTTT,CASGLGTDNGEAFF
15,TRBV5-6,NA,TRBJ1-2,NA,TGTGCCAGCAGCGATGGACCGACAGGCCCCTATGGCTACACCTTC,CASSDGPTGPYGYTF
14,TRBV5-5,NA,TRBJ1-3,NA,TGTGCCAGCAGCTCCGGGAGGGCTGGAAACACCATATATTTT,CASSSGRAGNTIYF
15,TRBV5-1,NA,TRBJ1-2,NA,TGCGCCAGCAGCTTAACAGAAGTGAATGTTAATGGCTACACCTTC,CASSLTEVNVNGYTF
12,TRBV25-1,NA,TRBJ1-1,NA,TGTGCCAGCAGTCAAGGGGTGGGAAAAGCTTTCTTT,CASSQGVGKAFF
19,TRBV5-1,TRBD1,TRBJ2-4,NA,TGCGCCAGCAGCTTGGCGGGGACAGGGACCGATGTAGCCAAAAACATTCAGTACTTC,CASSLAGTGTDVAKNIQYF
13,TRBV28,NA,TRBJ1-1,NA,TGTGCCAGCAACTACTACCGACGGACTGAAGCTTTCTTT,CASNYYRRTEAFF
15,TRBV20-1,TRBD1,TRBJ1-2,NA,TGCAGTGCTAGTAGGTCCGACAGGGATGTTTCTGGCTACACCTTC,CSASRSDRDVSGYTF
15,TRBV5-1,TRBD1,TRBJ2-1,once,TGCGCCAGCAGCTATGGCAGGGGGAACTACAATGAGCAGTTCTTC,CASSYGRGNYNEQFF
16,TRBV5-1,TRBD2,TRBJ2-6,NA,TGCGCCAGCAGCTTGGCGGGAGGGACTGGGGCCAACGTCCTGACTTTC,CASSLAGGTGANVLTF
16,TRBV3-1/TRBV3-2,NA,TRBJ1-4,NA,TGTGCCAGCAGCCAGGCACACAGGGAGGGTAGTGAAAAACTGTTTTTT,CASSQAHREGSEKLFF
13,TRBV7-8,NA,TRBJ1-2,NA,TGTGCCAGCAGCTTTTCAGGGTCGAATGGCTACACCTTC,CASSFSGSNGYTF
16,TRBV5-1,TRBD1,TRBJ1-1,NA,TGCGCCAGCAGCTGGATGAAGGGACAGGGTTACACTGAAGCTTTCTTT,CASSWMKGQGYTEAFF
15,TRBV11-1,NA,TRBJ1-5,NA,TGTGCCAGCAGCCCCGGGACATCAGCAAATGGGCCCCAGCATTTT,CASSPGTSANGPQHF